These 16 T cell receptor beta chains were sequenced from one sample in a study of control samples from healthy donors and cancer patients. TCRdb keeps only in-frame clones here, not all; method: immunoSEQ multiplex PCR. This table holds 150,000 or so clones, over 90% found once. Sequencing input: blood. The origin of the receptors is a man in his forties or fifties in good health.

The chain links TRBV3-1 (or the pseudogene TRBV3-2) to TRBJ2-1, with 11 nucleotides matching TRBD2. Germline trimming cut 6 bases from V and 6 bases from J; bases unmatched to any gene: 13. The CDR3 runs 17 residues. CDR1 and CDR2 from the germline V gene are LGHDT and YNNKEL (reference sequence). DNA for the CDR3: TGTGCCAGCAGTTCCGGCCCTGGACTAGCGGGCCGCAATGAGCAGTTCTTC. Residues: CASSSGPGLAGRNEQFF.

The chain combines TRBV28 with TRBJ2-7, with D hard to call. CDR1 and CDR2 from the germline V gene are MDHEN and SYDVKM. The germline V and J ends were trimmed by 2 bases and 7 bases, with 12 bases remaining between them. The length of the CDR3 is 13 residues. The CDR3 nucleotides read TGTGCCAGCAGTTTAGGCTCAGGTCGAGAGCAGTACTTC. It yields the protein CASSLGSGREQYF.

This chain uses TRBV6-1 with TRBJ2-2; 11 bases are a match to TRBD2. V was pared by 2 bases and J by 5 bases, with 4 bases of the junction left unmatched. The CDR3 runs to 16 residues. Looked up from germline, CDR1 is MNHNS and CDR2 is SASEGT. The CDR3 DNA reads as TGTGCCAGCAGTGAACGGGGACTAGCGGCTACCGGGGAGCTGTTTTTT. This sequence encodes CASSERGLAATGELFF.

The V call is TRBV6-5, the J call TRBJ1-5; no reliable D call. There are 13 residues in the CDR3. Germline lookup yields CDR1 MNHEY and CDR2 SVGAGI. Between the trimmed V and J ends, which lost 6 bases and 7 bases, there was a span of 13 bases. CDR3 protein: CASRNQGRQPQHF. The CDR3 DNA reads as TGTGCCAGCAGGAATCAAGGGCGGCAGCCCCAGCATTTT.

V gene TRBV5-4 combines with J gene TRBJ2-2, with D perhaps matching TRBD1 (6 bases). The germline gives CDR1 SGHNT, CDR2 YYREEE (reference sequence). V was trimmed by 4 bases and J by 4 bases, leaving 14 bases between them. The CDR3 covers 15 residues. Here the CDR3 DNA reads TGTGCCAGCAGCAGTACAGGGTTGGGCACCGGGGAGCTGTTTTTT. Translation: CASSSTGLGTGELFF.

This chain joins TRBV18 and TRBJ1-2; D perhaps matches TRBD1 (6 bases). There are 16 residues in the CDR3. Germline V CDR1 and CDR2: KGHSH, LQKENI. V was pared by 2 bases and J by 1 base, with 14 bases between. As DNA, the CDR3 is TGTGCCAGCTCACCAATACCAGACAGGCGTAACTATGGCTACACCTTC. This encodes CASSPIPDRRNYGYTF.

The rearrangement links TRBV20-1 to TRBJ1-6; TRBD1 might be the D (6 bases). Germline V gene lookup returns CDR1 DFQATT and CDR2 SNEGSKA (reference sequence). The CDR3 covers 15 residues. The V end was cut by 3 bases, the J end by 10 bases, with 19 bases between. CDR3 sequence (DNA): TGCAGTGCTAGTGGGTGGGGCAGGGGTGGATCACCCCTCCACTTT. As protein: CSASGWGRGGSPLHF.

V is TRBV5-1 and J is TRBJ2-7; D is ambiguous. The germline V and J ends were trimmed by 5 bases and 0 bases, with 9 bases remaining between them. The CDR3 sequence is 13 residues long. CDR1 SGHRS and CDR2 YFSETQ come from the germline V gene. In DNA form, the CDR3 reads TGCGCCAGCAGATCGACCGGCTCCTACGAGCAGTACTTC. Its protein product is CASRSTGSYEQYF.

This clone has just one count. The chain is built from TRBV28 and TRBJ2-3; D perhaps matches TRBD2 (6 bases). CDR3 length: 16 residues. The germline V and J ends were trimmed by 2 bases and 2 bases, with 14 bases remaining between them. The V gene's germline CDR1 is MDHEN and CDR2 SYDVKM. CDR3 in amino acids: CASSLKPGLNTDTQYF. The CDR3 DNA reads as TGTGCCAGCAGTTTAAAACCGGGACTTAACACAGATACGCAGTATTTT.

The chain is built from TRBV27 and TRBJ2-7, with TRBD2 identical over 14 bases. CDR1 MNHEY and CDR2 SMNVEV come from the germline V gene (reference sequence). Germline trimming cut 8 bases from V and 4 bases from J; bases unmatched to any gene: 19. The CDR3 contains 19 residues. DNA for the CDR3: TGTGCCAGCTCAAACCAACCCGGGACTAGCGGGAGAATACTATACGAGCAGTACTTC. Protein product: CASSNQPGTSGRILYEQYF.

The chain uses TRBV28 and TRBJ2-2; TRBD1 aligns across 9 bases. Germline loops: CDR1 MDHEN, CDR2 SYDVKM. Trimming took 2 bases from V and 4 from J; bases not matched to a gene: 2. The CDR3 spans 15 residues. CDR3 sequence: CASSLRTGVTGELFF. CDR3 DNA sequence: TGTGCCAGCAGTTTAAGGACAGGGGTCACCGGGGAGCTGTTTTTT.

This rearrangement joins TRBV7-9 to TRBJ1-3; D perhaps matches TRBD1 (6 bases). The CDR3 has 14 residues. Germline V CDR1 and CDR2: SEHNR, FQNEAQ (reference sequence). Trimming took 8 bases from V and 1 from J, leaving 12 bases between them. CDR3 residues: CASGTRGSGNTIYF. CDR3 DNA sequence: TGTGCCAGCGGTACTAGGGGGTCTGGAAACACCATATATTTT.

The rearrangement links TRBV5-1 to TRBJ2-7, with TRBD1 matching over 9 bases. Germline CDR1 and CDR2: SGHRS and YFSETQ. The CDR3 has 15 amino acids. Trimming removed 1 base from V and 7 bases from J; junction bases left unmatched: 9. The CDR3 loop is CASSLRDRVYREQYF. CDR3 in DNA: TGCGCCAGCAGCTTGAGGGACAGGGTTTACCGGGAGCAGTACTTC.

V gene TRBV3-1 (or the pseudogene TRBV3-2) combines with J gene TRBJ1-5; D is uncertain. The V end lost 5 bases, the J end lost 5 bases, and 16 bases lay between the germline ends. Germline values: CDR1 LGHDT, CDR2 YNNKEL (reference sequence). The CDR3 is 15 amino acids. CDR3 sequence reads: CASSYKYRHHQPQHF. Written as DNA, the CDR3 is TGTGCCAGCAGCTATAAATATCGGCATCATCAGCCCCAGCATTTT.

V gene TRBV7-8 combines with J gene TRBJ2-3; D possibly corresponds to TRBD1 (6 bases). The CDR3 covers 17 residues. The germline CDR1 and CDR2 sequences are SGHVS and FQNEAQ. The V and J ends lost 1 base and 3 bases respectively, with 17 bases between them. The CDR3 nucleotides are TGTGCCAGCAGCTTAGGCAGTTTAAGGGGGATGACAGATACGCAGTATTTT. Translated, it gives CASSLGSLRGMTDTQYF.

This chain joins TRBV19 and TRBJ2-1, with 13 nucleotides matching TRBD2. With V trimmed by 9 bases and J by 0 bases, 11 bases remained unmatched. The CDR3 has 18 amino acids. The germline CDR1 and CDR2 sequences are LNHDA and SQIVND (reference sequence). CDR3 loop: CASLPTSGRTPSYNEQFF. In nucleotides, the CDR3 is TGTGCCAGCCTTCCGACTAGCGGGAGGACCCCCTCCTACAATGAGCAGTTCTTC.